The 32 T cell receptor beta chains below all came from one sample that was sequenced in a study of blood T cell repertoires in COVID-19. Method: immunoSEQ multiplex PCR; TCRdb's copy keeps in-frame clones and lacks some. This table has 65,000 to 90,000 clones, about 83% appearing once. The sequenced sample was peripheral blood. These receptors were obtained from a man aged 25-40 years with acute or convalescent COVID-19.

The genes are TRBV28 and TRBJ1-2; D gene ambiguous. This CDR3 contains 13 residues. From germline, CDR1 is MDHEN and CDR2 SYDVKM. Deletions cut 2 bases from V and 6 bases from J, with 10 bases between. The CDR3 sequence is CASSLPGSNGYTF. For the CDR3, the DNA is TGTGCCAGCAGTTTACCAGGCAGCAATGGCTACACCTTC.

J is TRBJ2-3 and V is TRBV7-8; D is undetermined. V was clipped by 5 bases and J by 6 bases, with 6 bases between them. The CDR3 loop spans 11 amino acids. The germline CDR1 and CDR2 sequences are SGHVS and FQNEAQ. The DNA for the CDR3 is TGTGCCAGCAGCATATTGGATACGCAGTATTTT. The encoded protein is CASSILDTQYF. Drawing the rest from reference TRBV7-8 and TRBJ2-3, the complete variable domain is GAGVSQSPRYKVAKRGQDVALRCDPISGHVSLFWYQQALGQGPEFLTYFQNEAQLDKSGLPSDRFFAERPEGSVSTLKIQRTQQEDSAVYLCASSILDTQYFGPGTRLTVL.

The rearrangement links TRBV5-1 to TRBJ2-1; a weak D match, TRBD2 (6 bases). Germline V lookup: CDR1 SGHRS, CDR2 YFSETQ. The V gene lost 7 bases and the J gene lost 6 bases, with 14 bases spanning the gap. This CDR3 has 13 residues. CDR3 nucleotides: TGCGCCAGCGGCGTTTCAGCGGGCAATGAGCAGTTCTTC. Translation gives CASGVSAGNEQFF. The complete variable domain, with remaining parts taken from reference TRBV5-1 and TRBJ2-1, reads KAGVTQTPRYLIKTRGQQVTLSCSPISGHRSVSWYQQTPGQGLQFLFEYFSETQRNKGNFPGRFSGRQFSNSRSEMNVSTLELGDSALYLCASGVSAGNEQFFGPGTRLTVL.

Here the CDR3 DNA reads TGCGCCAGCAGCTTAATATCGACAGGGGATACGCAGTATTTT. It yields the protein CASSLISTGDTQYF. The chain recombines TRBV5-1 with TRBJ2-3; the match to TRBD1 covers 7 bases. The CDR3 runs 14 residues. Germline CDR1 reads SGHRS; CDR2 reads YFSETQ. The V and J ends lost 2 bases and 6 bases, in that order; junction bases with no gene match: 6.

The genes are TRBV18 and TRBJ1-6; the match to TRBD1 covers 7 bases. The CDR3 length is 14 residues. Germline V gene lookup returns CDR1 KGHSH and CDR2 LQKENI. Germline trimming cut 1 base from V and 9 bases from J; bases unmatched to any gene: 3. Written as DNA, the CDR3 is TGTGCCAGCTCACCACAGGGGGCTCTTTCACCCCTCCACTTT. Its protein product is CASSPQGALSPLHF. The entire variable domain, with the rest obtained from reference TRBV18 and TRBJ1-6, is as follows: NAGVMQNPRHLVRRRGQEARLRCSPMKGHSHVYWYRQLPEEGLKFMVYLQKENIIDESGMPKERFSAEFPKEGPSILRIQQVVRGDSAAYFCASSPQGALSPLHFGNGTRLTVT.

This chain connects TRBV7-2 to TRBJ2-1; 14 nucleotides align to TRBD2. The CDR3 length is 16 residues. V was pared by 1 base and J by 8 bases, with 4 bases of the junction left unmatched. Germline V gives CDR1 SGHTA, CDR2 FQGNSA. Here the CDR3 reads CASSLEGTSGSYEQFF. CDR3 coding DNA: TGTGCCAGCAGCTTAGAAGGGACTAGCGGGAGCTATGAGCAGTTCTTC.

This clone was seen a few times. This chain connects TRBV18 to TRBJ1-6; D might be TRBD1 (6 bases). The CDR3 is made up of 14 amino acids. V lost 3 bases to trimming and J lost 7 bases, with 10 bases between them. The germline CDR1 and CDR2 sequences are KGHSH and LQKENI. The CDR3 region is CASSPDRHNSPLHF. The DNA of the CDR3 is TGTGCCAGCTCACCGGACAGACACAATTCACCCCTCCACTTT. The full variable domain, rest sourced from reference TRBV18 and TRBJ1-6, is NAGVMQNPRHLVRRRGQEARLRCSPMKGHSHVYWYRQLPEEGLKFMVYLQKENIIDESGMPKERFSAEFPKEGPSILRIQQVVRGDSAAYFCASSPDRHNSPLHFGNGTRLTVT.

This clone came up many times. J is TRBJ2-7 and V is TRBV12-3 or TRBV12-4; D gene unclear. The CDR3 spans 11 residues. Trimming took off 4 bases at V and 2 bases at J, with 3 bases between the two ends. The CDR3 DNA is TGTGCCAGCAGTTCCGCCTACGAGCAGTACTTC. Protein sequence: CASSSAYEQYF.

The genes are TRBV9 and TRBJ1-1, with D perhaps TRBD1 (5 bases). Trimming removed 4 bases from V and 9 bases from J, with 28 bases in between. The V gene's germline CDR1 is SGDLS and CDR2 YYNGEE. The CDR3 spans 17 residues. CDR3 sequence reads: CASSPPVGDLGGAQAFF. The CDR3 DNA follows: TGTGCCAGCAGCCCCCCCGTGGGTGACCTAGGCGGGGCACAAGCTTTCTTT.

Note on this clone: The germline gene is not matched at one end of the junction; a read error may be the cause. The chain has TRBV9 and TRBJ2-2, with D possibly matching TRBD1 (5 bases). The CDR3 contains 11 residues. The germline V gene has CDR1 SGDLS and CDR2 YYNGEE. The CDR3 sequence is CATGCRRGAVF. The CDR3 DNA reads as TGTGCCACAGGGTGCCGGCGAGGAGCTGTTTTT.

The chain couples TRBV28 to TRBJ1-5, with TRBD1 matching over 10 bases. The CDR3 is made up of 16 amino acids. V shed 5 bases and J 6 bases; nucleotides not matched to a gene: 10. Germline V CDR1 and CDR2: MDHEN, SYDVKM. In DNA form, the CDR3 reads TGTGCCAGCAGTATATATGGACAGGGGGGAAGTCAGCCCCAGCATTTT. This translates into CASSIYGQGGSQPQHF.

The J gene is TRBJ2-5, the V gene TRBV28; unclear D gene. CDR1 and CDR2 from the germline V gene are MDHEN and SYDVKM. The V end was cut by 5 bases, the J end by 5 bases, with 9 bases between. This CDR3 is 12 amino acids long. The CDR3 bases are TGTGCCAGCAGTGTAATCGGGGAGACCCAGTACTTC. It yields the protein CASSVIGETQYF. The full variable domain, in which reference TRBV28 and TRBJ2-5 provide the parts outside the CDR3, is DVKVTQSSRYLVKRTGEKVFLECVQDMDHENMFWYRQDPGLGLRLIYFSYDVKMKEKGDIPEGYSVSREKKERFSLILESASTNQTSMYLCASSVIGETQYFGPGTRLLVL.

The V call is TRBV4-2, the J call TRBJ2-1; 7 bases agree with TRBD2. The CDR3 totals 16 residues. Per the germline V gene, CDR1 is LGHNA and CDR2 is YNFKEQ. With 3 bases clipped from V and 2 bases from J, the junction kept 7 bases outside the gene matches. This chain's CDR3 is CASSQATGTTYNEQFF. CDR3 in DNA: TGTGCCAGCAGCCAGGCTACCGGGACTACCTACAATGAGCAGTTCTTC.

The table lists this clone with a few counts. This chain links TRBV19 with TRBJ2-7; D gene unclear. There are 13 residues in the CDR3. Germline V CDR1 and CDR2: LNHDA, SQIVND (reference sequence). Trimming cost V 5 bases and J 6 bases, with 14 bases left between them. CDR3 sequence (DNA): TGTGCCAGTAGTCTTTCACGAGTCGGCGAGCAGTACTTC. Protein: CASSLSRVGEQYF. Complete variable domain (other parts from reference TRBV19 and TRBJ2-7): DGGITQSPKYLFRKEGQNVTLSCEQNLNHDAMYWYRQDPGQGLRLIYYSQIVNDFQKGDIAEGYSVSREKKESFPLTVTSAQKNPTAFYLCASSLSRVGEQYFGPGTRLTVT.

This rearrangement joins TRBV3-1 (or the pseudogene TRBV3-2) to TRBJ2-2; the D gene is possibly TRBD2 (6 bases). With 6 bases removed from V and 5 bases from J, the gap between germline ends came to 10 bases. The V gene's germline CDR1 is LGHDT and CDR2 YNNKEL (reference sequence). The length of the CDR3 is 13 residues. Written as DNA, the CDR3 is TGTGCCAGCAGGCCCGGGGGTACCGGGGAGCTGTTTTTT. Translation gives CASRPGGTGELFF.

The CDR3 is CASTEERGYGYTF. The CDR3 DNA follows: TGTGCCAGCACCGAGGAGCGGGGCTATGGCTACACCTTC. This chain links TRBV2 with TRBJ1-2; the D is unclear. Germline V lookup: CDR1 SNHLY, CDR2 FYNNEI. This CDR3 region has 13 residues. Deletions cut 7 bases from V and 4 bases from J, with 13 bases between.

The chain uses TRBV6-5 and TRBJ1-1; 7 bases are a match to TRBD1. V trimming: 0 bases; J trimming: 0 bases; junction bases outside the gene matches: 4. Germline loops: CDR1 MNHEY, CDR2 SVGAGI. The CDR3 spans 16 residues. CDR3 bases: TGTGCCAGCAGTTACTCTTCGACAGGGATGAACACTGAAGCTTTCTTT. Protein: CASSYSSTGMNTEAFF.

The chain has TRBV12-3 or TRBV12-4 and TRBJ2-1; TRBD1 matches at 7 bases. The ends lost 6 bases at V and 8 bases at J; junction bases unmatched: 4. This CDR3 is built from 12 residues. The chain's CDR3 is CASSTQGHEQFF. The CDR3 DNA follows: TGTGCCAGCAGCACACAGGGGCATGAGCAGTTCTTC.

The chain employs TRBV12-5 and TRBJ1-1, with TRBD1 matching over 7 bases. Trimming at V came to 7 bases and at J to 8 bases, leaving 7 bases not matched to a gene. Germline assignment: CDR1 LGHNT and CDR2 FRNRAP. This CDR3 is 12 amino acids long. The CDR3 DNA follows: TGTGCTAGTGCCATGACAGGGCTGGAAGCTTTCTTT. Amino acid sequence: CASAMTGLEAFF.

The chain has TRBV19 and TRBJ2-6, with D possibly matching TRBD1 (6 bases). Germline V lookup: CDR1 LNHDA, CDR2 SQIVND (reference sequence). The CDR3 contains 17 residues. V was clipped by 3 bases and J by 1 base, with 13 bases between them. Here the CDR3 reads CASSIATGESGANVLTF. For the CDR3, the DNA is TGTGCCAGTAGTATTGCGACAGGTGAATCTGGGGCCAACGTCCTGACTTTC. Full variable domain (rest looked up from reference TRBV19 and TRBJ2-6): DGGITQSPKYLFRKEGQNVTLSCEQNLNHDAMYWYRQDPGQGLRLIYYSQIVNDFQKGDIAEGYSVSREKKESFPLTVTSAQKNPTAFYLCASSIATGESGANVLTFGAGSRLTVL.

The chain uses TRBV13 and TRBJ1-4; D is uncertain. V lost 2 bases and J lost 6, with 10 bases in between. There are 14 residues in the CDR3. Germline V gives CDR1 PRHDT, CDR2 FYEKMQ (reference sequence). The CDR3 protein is CASSLSGPDEKLFF. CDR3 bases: TGTGCCAGCAGCTTATCAGGTCCTGATGAAAAACTGTTTTTT.

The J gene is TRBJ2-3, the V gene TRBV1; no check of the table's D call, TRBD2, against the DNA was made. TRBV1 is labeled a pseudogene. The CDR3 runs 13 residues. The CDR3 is CTTDPYFTDTQYF. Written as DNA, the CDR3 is TGCACCACCGATCCCTATTTCACAGATACGCAGTATTTT.

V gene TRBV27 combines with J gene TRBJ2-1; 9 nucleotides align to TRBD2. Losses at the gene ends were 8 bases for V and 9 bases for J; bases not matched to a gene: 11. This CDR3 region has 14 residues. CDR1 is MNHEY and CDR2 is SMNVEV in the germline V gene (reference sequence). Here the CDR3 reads CASLRLAAEGEQFF. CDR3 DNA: TGTGCCAGCCTTAGACTAGCGGCAGAAGGTGAGCAGTTCTTC.

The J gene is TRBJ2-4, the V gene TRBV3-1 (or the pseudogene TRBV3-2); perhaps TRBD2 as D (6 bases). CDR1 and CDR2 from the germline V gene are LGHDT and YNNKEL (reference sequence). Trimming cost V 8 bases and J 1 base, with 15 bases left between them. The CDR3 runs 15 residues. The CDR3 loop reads CASGLSGYAKNIQYF. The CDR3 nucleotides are TGTGCCAGCGGACTATCGGGATACGCCAAAAACATTCAGTACTTC.

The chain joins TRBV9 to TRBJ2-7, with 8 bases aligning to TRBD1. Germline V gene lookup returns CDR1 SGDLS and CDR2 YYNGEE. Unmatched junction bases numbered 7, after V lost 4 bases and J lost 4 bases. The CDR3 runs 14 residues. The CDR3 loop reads CASSPDRGGYEQYF. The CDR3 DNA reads TGTGCCAGCAGCCCCGACAGGGGTGGTTACGAGCAGTACTTC.

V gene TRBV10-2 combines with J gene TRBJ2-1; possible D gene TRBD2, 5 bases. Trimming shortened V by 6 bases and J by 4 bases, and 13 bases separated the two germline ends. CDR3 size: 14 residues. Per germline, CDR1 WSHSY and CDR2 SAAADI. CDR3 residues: CASRTRGAYNEQFF. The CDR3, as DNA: TGCGCCAGCAGGACCCGGGGAGCTTACAATGAGCAGTTCTTC.

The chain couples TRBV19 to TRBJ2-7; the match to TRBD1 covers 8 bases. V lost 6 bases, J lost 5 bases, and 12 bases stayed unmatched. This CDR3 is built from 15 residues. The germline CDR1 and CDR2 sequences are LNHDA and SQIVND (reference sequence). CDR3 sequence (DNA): TGTGCCAGTAGCCCACAGGGACAGGTTCGCCACGAGCAGTACTTC. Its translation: CASSPQGQVRHEQYF.

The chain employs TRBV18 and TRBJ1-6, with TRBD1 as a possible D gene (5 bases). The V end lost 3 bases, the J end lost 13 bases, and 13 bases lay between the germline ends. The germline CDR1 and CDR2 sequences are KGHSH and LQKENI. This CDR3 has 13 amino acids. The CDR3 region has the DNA TGTGCCAGCTCACCCGGGCAGGGTGAGCCCCTCCACTTT. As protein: CASSPGQGEPLHF.

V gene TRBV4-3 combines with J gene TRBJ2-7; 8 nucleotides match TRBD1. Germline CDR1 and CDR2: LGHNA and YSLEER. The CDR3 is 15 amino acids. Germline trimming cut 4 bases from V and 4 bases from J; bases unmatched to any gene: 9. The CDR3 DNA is TGCGCCAGCAGCCCCCATGGACAGGGTCCTTACGAGCAGTACTTC. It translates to CASSPHGQGPYEQYF.

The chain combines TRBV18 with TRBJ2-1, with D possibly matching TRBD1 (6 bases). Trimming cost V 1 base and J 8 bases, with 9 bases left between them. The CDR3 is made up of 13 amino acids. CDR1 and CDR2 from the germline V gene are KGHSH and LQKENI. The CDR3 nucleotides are TGTGCCAGCTCACCACTGGACAGTCATGAGCAGTTCTTC. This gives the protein CASSPLDSHEQFF.

CDR3 region: CASSENGYEQYF. DNA of the CDR3: TGTGCCAGCAGTGAGAACGGCTACGAGCAGTACTTC. The rearrangement links TRBV2 to TRBJ2-7, with D unresolved. Germline V gene lookup returns CDR1 SNHLY and CDR2 FYNNEI. This CDR3 comprises 12 residues. V was shortened by 3 bases and J by 3 bases, with 6 bases between the two germline ends.

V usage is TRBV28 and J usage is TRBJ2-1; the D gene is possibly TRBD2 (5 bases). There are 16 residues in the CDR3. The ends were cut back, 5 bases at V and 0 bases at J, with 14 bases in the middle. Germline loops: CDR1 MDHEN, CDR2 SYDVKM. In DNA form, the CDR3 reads TGTGCCAGCAGTACCCGGACGGGAAGCTCCTACAATGAGCAGTTCTTC. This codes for CASSTRTGSSYNEQFF.